This T cell receptor beta chain came from a study of a mutant IDH1 vaccine in newly diagnosed glioma. At the level of the study: Once 4-6 weeks had passed after radiotherapy alone, vaccination started, or it started with temozolomide cycles. There were about 60% males and roughly 40% females among treated patients, whose mean age was about 44 years. Prior therapy was radiotherapy, temozolomide, or both; most received both.

The length of the CDR3 is 13 residues. Between the trimmed V and J ends, which lost 7 bases and 4 bases, there was a span of 16 bases. The germline V gene has CDR1 GTSNPN and CDR2 SVGIG (reference sequence). Sequenced by immunoSEQ multiplex PCR; TCRdb stores in-frame clones only, minus some. Counted here are 84,000 or so clones, about 81% occurring once; the ten biggest clones make up more than 4.5%. Time point: week 47, end of study. Mutant IDH1 20-mer peptide, at 300 ug, made up each vaccine dose, with topical imiquimod. This clone showed up just a few times. Its antigen remains unknown. Whole-study results and caveats: Pseudoprogression appeared independent of alterations in top peripheral clonotypes.

Source: PBMCs, taken from a glioma patient whose treatment included an IDH1 peptide vaccine. The origin of this receptor is a middle-aged man with glioma. The V gene is TRBV30, the J gene TRBJ1-1; D ambiguous. CDR3: CAFGKGYGTEAFF. The CDR3 DNA follows: TGTGCCTTTGGAAAGGGTTACGGCACTGAAGCTTTCTTT.